This T cell receptor (beta chain) was sequenced during a study of cytomegalovirus exposure and HLA in healthy donors. About this clone: The antigen is undetermined.

General observations from the study: Among the CMV-associated chains, a few were confirmed in vitro as specific for CMV antigens. Only CMV serostatus was available as immune exposure information. Previously analyzed data showed that most TCR beta V segments were productive at a frequency of about 87% or about 30%.

Amplification used 60 Vbeta primers and 13 Jbeta primers. Using immunoSEQ multiplex PCR, the repertoire was profiled, and TCRdb retains in-frame clones only, with some absent. The sample yields 150,000 to 200,000 clones, 65% to 90% seen once. What was sequenced was PBMCs. This TCR was recovered from a man aged 40-55 years in good health and CMV-seropositive.

The DNA of the CDR3 is TGTGCCAGCAGCTGGGACAGGGGATCCGAGTATGGCTACACCTTC. Protein: CASSWDRGSEYGYTF. The chain combines TRBV7-9 with TRBJ1-2; 10 bases line up with TRBD1. Germline V lookup: CDR1 SEHNR, CDR2 FQNEAQ (reference sequence). The V and J ends lost 4 bases and 5 bases, in that order; junction bases with no gene match: 7. The CDR3 sequence is 15 residues long.